The entry below gives a single TCR beta chain sequence along with its context. What it binds is unknown. These data originate in a study of blood T cells in healthy people across ages. CDR3 length equals 17 residues. CDR1 and CDR2 from the germline V gene are MNHEY and SMNVEV (reference sequence). The ends were cut back, 0 bases at V and 3 bases at J, with 14 bases in the middle. The use of a sample-barcoded 5' primer and a J-beta primer mix characterized a second PCR of about 7 to 12 cycles. A single record per CDR3 protein comes from TCRdb applying MiXCR to the 5' RACE reads. The table includes roughly 800,000 distinct CDR3 sequences, roughly 25% detected once. Whole-study findings and limits: Per million T cells, the diversity of TCR beta decreased roughly linearly as age advanced.

This sample was also put to use in a study of T cells of mothers and their children. From that report: Donors were three healthy Caucasian mothers and their six children. In each mother, TCR beta CDR3 reads exceeded 9 million; in each child, they numbered approximately 3 million.

The rearrangement uses TRBV27 and TRBJ2-2; a weak D match, TRBD2 (5 bases). The sequenced sample consisted of blood. The sequence derives from a boy younger than 18 in good health. In DNA, the CDR3 is TGTGCCAGCAGTTTATCCGTGGCGATCGGGGACACCGGGGAGCTGTTTTTT. It specifies CASSLSVAIGDTGELFF.